The clone carrying this T cell receptor (beta chain) was found a few times. The antigen remains unidentified. The data derive from a study of human T cells and chemical hapten exposure. Overall study results and limits: Having alopecia, the donors may differ immunologically from healthy people.

Described time point: patch test 1, 2 weeks after DPC sensitization. Indicated treatment: therapeutic diphenylcyclopropenone sensitization with weekly scalp DPC. TCRdb passed the RACE reads through MiXCR, listing each CDR3 protein once. This table has fewer than 400,000 distinct CDR3 sequences, around 7% appearing once. J was trimmed by 5 bases and V by 0 bases; bases with no gene match: 4. Germline V gene sequence: CDR1 SGHTA, CDR2 FQGNSA. CDR3 length: 15 residues. The chain carries TRBV7-2 and TRBJ2-5, with 9 bases matching TRBD2. Here the sequenced sample was whole blood, taken in connection with sensitization to the hapten diphenylcyclopropenone (DPC). This sequence originates from a woman aged 18-35 years with alopecia areata. Some clones in this sample may be carry-over from other donors' samples. In DNA, the CDR3 is TGTGCCAGCAGCTTAGCCCTTAGCGGGGGTGAGACCCAGTACTTC. It codes for CASSLALSGGETQYF.